This T cell receptor beta chain was captured by sequencing in a study of OX40 agonist ivuxolimab in advanced cancers. Study information: Patients in dose escalation had liver, melanoma, kidney or head and neck cancers.

Sampling of blood occurred at baseline, cycle 4 day 1, and cycle 7 day 1. This clone was found once. No conserved phenylalanine or tryptophan ends this CDR3, so it is likely a read error. Clones were sequenced by immunoSEQ multiplex PCR, and TCRdb holds only the in-frame ones, with some missing. The data contain over 9,500 clones, over 75% of them singletons. Material: CD4+ or CD8+ T cells sorted from blood, obtained in a trial of the OX40 agonist ivuxolimab. This TCR was recovered from an adult with an advanced solid tumor such as melanoma, head and neck, liver or kidney cancer.

The CDR3 loop is CASRRRRELRYGYTS. CDR3 sequence (DNA): TGTGCCAGCAGGCGAAGACGGGAACTTCGCTATGGCTACACCTCC. This chain links TRBV27 with TRBJ1-2; D uncertain. CDR3 length equals 15 residues. V lost 6 bases and J lost 4, with 18 bases in between. From germline, CDR1 is MNHEY and CDR2 SMNVEV (reference sequence).